What follows are 24 T cell receptor beta chains derived from one specimen sequenced in a study of cytomegalovirus exposure and HLA in healthy donors. PCR used 60 Vbeta primers and 13 Jbeta primers. Produced via immunoSEQ multiplex PCR; TCRdb's table is partial and in-frame only. The repertoire has roughly 150,000 clones, 72% of them found once; the top ten carry approximately 2%. The sequenced sample was PBMCs. The receptor set was obtained from a man aged 35 to 55 in good health and CMV-seronegative.

The rearrangement uses TRBV20-1 and TRBJ1-2, with a possible D match to TRBD1 (5 bases). This CDR3 region has 11 residues. V was trimmed by 3 bases and J by 7 bases, leaving 9 bases between them. The germline V gene has CDR1 DFQATT and CDR2 SNEGSKA (reference sequence). CDR3 in amino acids: CSASGGFGYTF. The DNA of the CDR3 is TGCAGTGCTAGTGGGGGGTTTGGCTACACCTTC.

The chain links TRBV4-2 to TRBJ2-1, with 7 bases matching TRBD1. Germline V CDR1 and CDR2: LGHNA, YNFKEQ. After removal of 0 bases from V and 7 bases from J, the junction contained 3 bases not matched to a gene. The CDR3 length is 14 residues. Here the CDR3 reads CASSQDRGKNEQFF. The CDR3 coding sequence is TGTGCCAGCAGCCAAGACAGGGGGAAGAATGAGCAGTTCTTC.

CDR3 bases: TGTGCCAGCAGCTTAGTGTCAGGTTCGAGCTATGGCTACACCTTC. It encodes CASSLVSGSSYGYTF. The rearrangement joins TRBV7-2 to TRBJ1-2, with D unresolved. This CDR3 comprises 15 residues. The ends were cut back, 1 base at V and 4 bases at J, with 13 bases in the middle. The V gene's germline CDR1 is SGHTA and CDR2 FQGNSA.

This chain joins TRBV2 and TRBJ2-5; TRBD2 aligns across 11 bases. J was trimmed by 3 bases and V by 5 bases; bases with no gene match: 5. Germline CDR1 SNHLY, CDR2 FYNNEI. The length of the CDR3 is 15 residues. The CDR3 spells CASSTTGLAEETQYF. The CDR3 DNA sequence: TGTGCCAGCAGTACGACGGGACTAGCGGAAGAGACCCAGTACTTC.

V gene TRBV7-2 combines with J gene TRBJ1-4, with a tentative D call TRBD1 (5 bases). Germline V gene data show CDR1 as SGHTA and CDR2 as FQGNSA. This CDR3 contains 14 residues. V dropped 5 bases and J dropped 7 bases, with 14 bases sitting between them. In DNA, the CDR3 is TGTGCCAGCAGCCCCTCCTGGGGGGGTGAAAAACTGTTTTTT. Residues: CASSPSWGGEKLFF.

This chain joins TRBV6-1 and TRBJ2-3; 9 nucleotides line up with TRBD2. V lost 7 bases, J lost 2 bases, and 4 bases stayed unmatched. Germline loops: CDR1 MNHNS, CDR2 SASEGT. The CDR3 spans 14 residues. Written as DNA, the CDR3 is TGTGCCAGCACGACGGGACTAGCCACAGATACGCAGTATTTT. Residues: CASTTGLATDTQYF.

In its sample, this clone was seen once. V is TRBV7-2 and J is TRBJ2-7; D perhaps matches TRBD2 (6 bases). V shed 9 bases and J shed 3 bases, with 21 bases lying between them. CDR3 length: 15 residues. The germline V gene has CDR1 SGHTA and CDR2 FQGNSA. In nucleotides, the CDR3 is TGTGCCAGTCGGCGTTCGGGAGCACTAGACTACGAGCAGTACTTC. Amino acid sequence: CASRRSGALDYEQYF.

The chain couples TRBV5-4 to TRBJ1-1; D is possibly TRBD1 (5 bases). Trimming took 4 bases from V and 2 from J, leaving 12 bases between them. This CDR3 spans 14 amino acids. The germline V gene has CDR1 SGHNT and CDR2 YYREEE (reference sequence). Here the CDR3 reads CASSPFTGNTEAFF. The DNA for the CDR3 is TGTGCCAGCAGCCCCTTCACAGGAAACACTGAAGCTTTCTTT.

The rearrangement joins TRBV4-1 to TRBJ1-2; D is possibly TRBD1 (6 bases). Trimming removed 5 bases at V and 1 base at J, with 11 bases between. Per the germline V gene, CDR1 is MGHRA and CDR2 is YSYEKL. CDR3 length: 14 amino acids. The CDR3 here is CASSEPDSNYGYTF. Here the CDR3 DNA reads TGCGCCAGCAGCGAGCCGGACAGTAACTATGGCTACACCTTC.

This clone has just a few counts. This chain joins TRBV5-1 and TRBJ1-2, with no clear D. The CDR3 is 14 residues long. Germline lookup yields CDR1 SGHRS and CDR2 YFSETQ. Trimming took off 3 bases at V and 6 bases at J, with 15 bases between the two ends. As DNA, the CDR3 is TGCGCCAGCAGCTCTCAACCCTCCGCAGATGGCTACACCTTC. This encodes CASSSQPSADGYTF.

This clone is medium-sized in the sample. The chain carries TRBV6-4 and TRBJ2-3, with D uncertain. The CDR3 is 14 residues long. Germline CDR1 MRHNA, CDR2 SNTAGT. Between the trimmed V and J ends, which lost 0 bases and 4 bases, there was a span of 8 bases. The CDR3 DNA sequence: TGTGCCAGCAGTGACTCCCTAGGATCAGATACGCAGTATTTT. This codes for CASSDSLGSDTQYF.

The chain carries TRBV2 and TRBJ1-1, with TRBD1 matching over 7 bases. V lost 4 bases and J lost 3; bases outside the gene matches: 8. Germline V gene lookup returns CDR1 SNHLY and CDR2 FYNNEI. The CDR3 is made up of 15 amino acids. The CDR3 DNA sequence: TGTGCCAGCAGTGTCCAGGGGGTGTGGGACACTGAAGCTTTCTTT. This codes for CASSVQGVWDTEAFF.

V usage is TRBV5-1 and J usage is TRBJ1-1; 11 bases agree with TRBD1. CDR3 length: 14 amino acids. The germline V gene has CDR1 SGHRS and CDR2 YFSETQ. V dropped 4 bases and J dropped 3; count of bases not matched to a gene: 2. The CDR3 nucleotides read TGCGCCAGCAGCCGGGGACAGGGGGACACTGAAGCTTTCTTT. Amino acid sequence: CASSRGQGDTEAFF. The full variable domain, in which reference TRBV5-1 and TRBJ1-1 provide the parts outside the CDR3, is KAGVTQTPRYLIKTRGQQVTLSCSPISGHRSVSWYQQTPGQGLQFLFEYFSETQRNKGNFPGRFSGRQFSNSRSEMNVSTLELGDSALYLCASSRGQGDTEAFFGQGTRLTVV.

This chain joins TRBV5-1 and TRBJ2-1, with TRBD2 identical over 7 bases. The germline CDR1 and CDR2 sequences are SGHRS and YFSETQ. V shed 4 bases and J 6 bases; nucleotides not matched to a gene: 10. There are 15 residues in the CDR3. For the CDR3, the DNA is TGCGCCAGCAGCCCTATTAGCGGGTCCCGCAATGAGCAGTTCTTC. This translates into CASSPISGSRNEQFF.

This sequence joins TRBV7-2 and TRBJ2-7, with 10 bases that match TRBD1. Germline V gene sequence: CDR1 SGHTA, CDR2 FQGNSA. The CDR3 runs to 14 residues. V lost 5 bases, J lost 6 bases, and 7 bases stayed unmatched. The CDR3 coding sequence is TGTGCCAGCAGCACCGGGACAGGGGTCGGCGAGCAGTACTTC. It encodes CASSTGTGVGEQYF.

In this sample, this clone turned up once. The chain joins TRBV6-5 to TRBJ1-2; the match to TRBD1 covers 9 bases. Germline trimming cut 6 bases from V and 4 bases from J; bases unmatched to any gene: 6. The CDR3 is 14 amino acids. Per germline, CDR1 MNHEY and CDR2 SVGAGI. DNA of the CDR3: TGTGCCAGCAGACAACAGGGGGCAGGCTATGGCTACACCTTC. Its protein product is CASRQQGAGYGYTF.

Only a few counts were recorded for this clone. The chain has TRBV6-6 and TRBJ2-5, with 9 nucleotides matching TRBD1. Judging by the DNA end, TRBJ2-7 fits better; the J call may be wrong. CDR1 and CDR2 from the germline V gene are MNHNY and SVGAGI (reference sequence). This CDR3 is 13 amino acids long. The CDR3 DNA follows: TGTGCCAGCGAGGGACAGGGTAGCAACGAGCAGTACTTC. It specifies CASEGQGSNEQYF.

This clone was observed a single time. The genes are TRBV9 and TRBJ1-6; TRBD1 matches at 7 bases. The germline V gene has CDR1 SGDLS and CDR2 YYNGEE. The junction had 3 bases not matched to a gene; V was cut back by 0 bases and J by 0 bases. This CDR3 is 17 amino acids long. The CDR3 spells CASSVEGQSSYNSPLHF. The CDR3 DNA reads TGTGCCAGCAGCGTAGAGGGACAGAGCTCCTATAATTCACCCCTCCACTTT.

This clone has just a few counts. This chain connects TRBV2 to TRBJ2-1, with 7 positions matching TRBD1. The V gene's germline CDR1 is SNHLY and CDR2 FYNNEI. The CDR3 has 13 amino acids. J lost 4 bases, V lost 6 bases, and 3 bases had no gene match. The CDR3 DNA reads as TGTGCCAGCAGGGTGACAGGGTACAATGAGCAGTTCTTC. Residues: CASRVTGYNEQFF.

V is TRBV6-6 and J is TRBJ1-5, with D possibly TRBD1 on 6 matching bases. Germline CDR1 MNHNY, CDR2 SVGAGI (reference sequence). There are 14 residues in the CDR3. V shed 6 bases and J shed 3 bases, with 12 bases lying between them. The CDR3 bases are TGTGCCAGCAGATCCGGACAGTACAATCAGCCCCAGCATTTT. This gives the protein CASRSGQYNQPQHF.

The CDR3 coding sequence is TGCAGCGTTGTAGTGGTGACAGGCCATTTTACGACGAACACTGAAGCTTTCTTT. Amino acids: CSVVVVTGHFTTNTEAFF. The rearrangement uses TRBV29-1 and TRBJ1-1; tentatively, D is TRBD1 (6 bases). The V end was cut by 4 bases, the J end by 1 base, with 25 bases between. Germline values: CDR1 SQVTM, CDR2 ANQGSEA. The CDR3 length is 18 residues.

The V call is TRBV7-2, the J call TRBJ2-1; TRBD2 matches at 9 bases. CDR1 is SGHTA and CDR2 is FQGNSA in the germline V gene. The CDR3 sequence is 15 residues long. V lost 5 bases, J lost 3 bases, and 5 bases stayed unmatched. The CDR3 DNA follows: TGTGCCAGCAGCCAGACTAGCGGAGTCTACAATGAGCAGTTCTTC. Residues: CASSQTSGVYNEQFF.

The J gene is TRBJ2-4, the V gene TRBV21-1; TRBD1, as called in the table, went unchecked against the DNA. TRBV21-1 is listed as a pseudogene. This CDR3 region has 17 residues. This CDR3 is CASSKYPRAVGKNIQYF. The CDR3 DNA follows: TGTGCCAGCAGCAAATACCCCAGGGCGGTCGGCAAAAACATTCAGTACTTC.

This chain joins TRBV7-9 and TRBJ1-2; D gene ambiguous. The CDR3 is 13 amino acids. Germline CDR1 and CDR2: SEHNR and FQNEAQ (reference sequence). The V end lost 3 bases, the J end lost 7 bases, and 12 bases lay between the germline ends. The CDR3 spells CASSLREAGGYTF. In DNA form, the CDR3 reads TGTGCCAGCAGCTTGCGCGAGGCGGGTGGCTACACCTTC.